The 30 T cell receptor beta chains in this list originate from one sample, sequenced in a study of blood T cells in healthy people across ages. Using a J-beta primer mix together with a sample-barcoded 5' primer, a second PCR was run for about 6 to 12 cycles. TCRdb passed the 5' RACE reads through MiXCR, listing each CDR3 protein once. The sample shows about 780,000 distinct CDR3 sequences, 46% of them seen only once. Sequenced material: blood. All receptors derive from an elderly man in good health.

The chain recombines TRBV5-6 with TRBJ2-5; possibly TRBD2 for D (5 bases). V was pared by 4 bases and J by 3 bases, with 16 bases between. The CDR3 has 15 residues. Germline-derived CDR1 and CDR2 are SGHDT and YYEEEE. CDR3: CASSPRRFGEETQYF. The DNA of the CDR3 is TGTGCCAGCAGCCCCCGACGGTTCGGGGAAGAGACCCAGTACTTC. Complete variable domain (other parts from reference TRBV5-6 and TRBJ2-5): DAGVTQSPTHLIKTRGQQVTLRCSPKSGHDTVSWYQQALGQGPQFIFQYYEEEERQRGNFPDRFSGHQFPNYSSELNVNALLLGDSALYLCASSPRRFGEETQYFGPGTRLLVL.

CDR3 sequence reads: CSARGLAGTDTQYF. CDR3 in DNA: TGCAGTGCTAGGGGGCTAGCGGGCACAGATACGCAGTATTTT. The genes are TRBV20-1 and TRBJ2-3, with 7 positions matching TRBD2. Unmatched junction bases numbered 4, after V lost 3 bases and J lost 1 base. Germline-derived CDR1 and CDR2 are DFQATT and SNEGSKA (reference sequence). There are 14 residues in the CDR3.

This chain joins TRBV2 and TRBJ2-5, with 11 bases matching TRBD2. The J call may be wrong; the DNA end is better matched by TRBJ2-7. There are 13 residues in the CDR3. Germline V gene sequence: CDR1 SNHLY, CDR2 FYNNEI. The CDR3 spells CASLAGGIHEQYF. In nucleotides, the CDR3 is TGTGCGAGTCTAGCGGGGGGCATCCACGAGCAGTACTTC.

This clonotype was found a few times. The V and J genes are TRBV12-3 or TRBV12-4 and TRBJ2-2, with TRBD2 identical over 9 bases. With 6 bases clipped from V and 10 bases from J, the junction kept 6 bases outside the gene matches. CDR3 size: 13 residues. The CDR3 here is CASSSAGGEELFF. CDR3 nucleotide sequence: TGTGCCAGCAGCTCTGCGGGGGGGGAGGAGCTGTTTTTT.

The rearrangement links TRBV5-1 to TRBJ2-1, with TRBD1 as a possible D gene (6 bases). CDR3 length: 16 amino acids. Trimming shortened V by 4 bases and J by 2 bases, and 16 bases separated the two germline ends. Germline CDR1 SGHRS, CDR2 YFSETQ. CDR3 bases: TGCGCCAGCAGCCTGACAGGAGGACTTGCCTACAATGAGCAGTTCTTC. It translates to CASSLTGGLAYNEQFF. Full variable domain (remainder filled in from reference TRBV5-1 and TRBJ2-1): KAGVTQTPRYLIKTRGQQVTLSCSPISGHRSVSWYQQTPGQGLQFLFEYFSETQRNKGNFPGRFSGRQFSNSRSEMNVSTLELGDSALYLCASSLTGGLAYNEQFFGPGTRLTVL.

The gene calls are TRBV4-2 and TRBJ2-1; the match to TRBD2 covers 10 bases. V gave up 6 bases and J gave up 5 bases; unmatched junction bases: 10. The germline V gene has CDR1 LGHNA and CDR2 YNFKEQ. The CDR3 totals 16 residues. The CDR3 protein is CASSPISGRMNNEQFF. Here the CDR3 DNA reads TGTGCCAGCAGTCCCATTAGCGGGAGGATGAACAATGAGCAGTTCTTC.

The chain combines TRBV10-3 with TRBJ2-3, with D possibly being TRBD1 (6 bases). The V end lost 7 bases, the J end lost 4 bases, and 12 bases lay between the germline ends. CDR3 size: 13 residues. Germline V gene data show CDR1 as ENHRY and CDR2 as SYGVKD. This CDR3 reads CAINRDNSDTQYF. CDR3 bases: TGTGCCATCAATAGGGACAATTCAGATACGCAGTATTTT.

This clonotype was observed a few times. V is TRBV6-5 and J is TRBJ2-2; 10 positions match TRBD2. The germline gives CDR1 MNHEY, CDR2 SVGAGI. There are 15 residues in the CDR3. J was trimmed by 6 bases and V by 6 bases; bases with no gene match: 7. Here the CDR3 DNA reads TGTGCCAGCAGAGCCAGCGGGAGGGCCGCCGGGGAGCTGTTTTTT. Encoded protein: CASRASGRAAGELFF.

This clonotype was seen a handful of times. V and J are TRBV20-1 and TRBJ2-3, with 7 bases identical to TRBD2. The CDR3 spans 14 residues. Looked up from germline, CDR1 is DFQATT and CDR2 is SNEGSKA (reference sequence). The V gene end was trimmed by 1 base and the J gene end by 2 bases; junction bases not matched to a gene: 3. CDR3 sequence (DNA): TGCAGTGCTAGAGGAGCGGGATCCACAGATACGCAGTATTTT. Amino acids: CSARGAGSTDTQYF.

Here the CDR3 DNA reads TGCAGCGTCGGTGACAGGGGAACGTTAGATACGCAGTATTTT. Residues: CSVGDRGTLDTQYF. V and J are TRBV29-1 and TRBJ2-3; 8 bases fit TRBD1. Germline trimming cut 6 bases from V and 5 bases from J; bases unmatched to any gene: 10. The CDR3 totals 14 residues. Germline V lookup: CDR1 SQVTM, CDR2 ANQGSEA.

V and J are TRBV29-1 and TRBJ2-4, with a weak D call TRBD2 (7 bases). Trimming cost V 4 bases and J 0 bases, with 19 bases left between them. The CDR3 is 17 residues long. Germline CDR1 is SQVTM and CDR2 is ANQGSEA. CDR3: CSVAKGGGGLAKNIQYF. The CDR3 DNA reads TGCAGCGTTGCGAAGGGAGGGGGGGGTCTAGCCAAAAACATTCAGTACTTC.

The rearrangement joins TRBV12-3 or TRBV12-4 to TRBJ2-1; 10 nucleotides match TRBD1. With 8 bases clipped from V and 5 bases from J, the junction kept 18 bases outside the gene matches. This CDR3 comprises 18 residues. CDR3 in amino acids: CASRNFRSGTGVDNEQFF. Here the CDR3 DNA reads TGTGCCAGCCGAAACTTCAGATCCGGGACAGGGGTTGACAATGAGCAGTTCTTC.

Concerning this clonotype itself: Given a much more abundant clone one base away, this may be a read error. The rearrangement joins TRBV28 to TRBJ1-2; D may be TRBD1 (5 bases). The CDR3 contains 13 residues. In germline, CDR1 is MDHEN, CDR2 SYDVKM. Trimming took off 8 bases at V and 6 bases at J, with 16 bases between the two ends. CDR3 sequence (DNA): TGTGCCAGCGGGGACCGACAAGTTGATGGCTACACCTTC. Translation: CASGDRQVDGYTF.

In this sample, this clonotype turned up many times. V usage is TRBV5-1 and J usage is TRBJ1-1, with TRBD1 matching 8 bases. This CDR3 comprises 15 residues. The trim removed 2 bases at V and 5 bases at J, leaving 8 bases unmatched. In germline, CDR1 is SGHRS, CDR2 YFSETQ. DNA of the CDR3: TGCGCCAGCAGCTTCGGTCAGGGGGCGCGAACTGAAGCTTTCTTT. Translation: CASSFGQGARTEAFF.

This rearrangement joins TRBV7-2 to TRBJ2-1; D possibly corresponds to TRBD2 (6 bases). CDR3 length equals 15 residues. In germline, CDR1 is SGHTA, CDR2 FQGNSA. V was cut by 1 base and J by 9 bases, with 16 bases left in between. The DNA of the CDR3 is TGTGCCAGCAGCTTAGAGGGCGGGGTAAGGAGTGAGCAGTTCTTC. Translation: CASSLEGGVRSEQFF.

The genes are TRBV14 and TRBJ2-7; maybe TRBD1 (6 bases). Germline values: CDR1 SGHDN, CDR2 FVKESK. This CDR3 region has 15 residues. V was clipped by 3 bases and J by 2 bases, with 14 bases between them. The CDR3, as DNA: TGTGCCAGCAGCCAGACAGGTTTGAGGCCCTACGAGCAGTACTTC. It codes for CASSQTGLRPYEQYF.

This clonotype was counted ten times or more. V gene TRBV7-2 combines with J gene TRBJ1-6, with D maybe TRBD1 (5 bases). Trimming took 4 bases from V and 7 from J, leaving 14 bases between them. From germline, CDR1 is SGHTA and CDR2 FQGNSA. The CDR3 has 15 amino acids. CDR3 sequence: CASSSSRGGNSPLHF. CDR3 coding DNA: TGTGCCAGCAGCTCTTCGAGGGGTGGGAATTCACCCCTCCACTTT.

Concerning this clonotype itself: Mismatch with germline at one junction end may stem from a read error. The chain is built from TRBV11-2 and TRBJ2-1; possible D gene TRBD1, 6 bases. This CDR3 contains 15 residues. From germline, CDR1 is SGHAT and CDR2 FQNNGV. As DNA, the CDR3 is TGTGCCAGCAGCCTAGAGCGGCAGGGGAGTGAGACCCAGTTCTTC. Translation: CASSLERQGSETQFF.

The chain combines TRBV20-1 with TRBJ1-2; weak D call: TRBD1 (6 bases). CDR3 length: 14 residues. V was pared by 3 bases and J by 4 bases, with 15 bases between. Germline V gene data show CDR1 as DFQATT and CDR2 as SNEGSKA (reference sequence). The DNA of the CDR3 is TGCAGTGCTAGGGCCGGGACACGGACCTATGGCTACACCTTC. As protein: CSARAGTRTYGYTF.

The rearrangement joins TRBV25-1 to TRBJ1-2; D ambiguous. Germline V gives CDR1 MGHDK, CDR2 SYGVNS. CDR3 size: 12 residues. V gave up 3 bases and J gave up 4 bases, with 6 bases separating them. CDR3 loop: CASSDGLYGYTF. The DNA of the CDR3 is TGTGCCAGCAGTGATGGCCTCTATGGCTACACCTTC.

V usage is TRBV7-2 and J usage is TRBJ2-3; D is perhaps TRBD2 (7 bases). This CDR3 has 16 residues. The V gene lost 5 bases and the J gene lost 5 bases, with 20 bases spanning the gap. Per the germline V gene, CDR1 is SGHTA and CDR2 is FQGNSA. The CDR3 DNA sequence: TGTGCCAGCAGCCTTGGTGAGGGGGGGCTCAGAGATACGCAGTATTTT. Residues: CASSLGEGGLRDTQYF.

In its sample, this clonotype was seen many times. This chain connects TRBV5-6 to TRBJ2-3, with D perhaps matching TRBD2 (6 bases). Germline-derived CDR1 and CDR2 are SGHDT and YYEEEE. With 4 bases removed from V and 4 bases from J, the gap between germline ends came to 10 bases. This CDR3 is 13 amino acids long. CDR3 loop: CASSRENSDTQYF. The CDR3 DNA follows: TGTGCCAGCAGCCGGGAGAACTCAGATACGCAGTATTTT.

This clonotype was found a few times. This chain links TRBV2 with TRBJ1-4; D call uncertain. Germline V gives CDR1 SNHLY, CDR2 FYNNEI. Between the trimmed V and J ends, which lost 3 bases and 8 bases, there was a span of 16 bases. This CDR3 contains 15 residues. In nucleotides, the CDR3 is TGTGCCAGCAGTGATGTGGGTAACGGTCGCGAAAAACTGTTTTTT. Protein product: CASSDVGNGREKLFF.

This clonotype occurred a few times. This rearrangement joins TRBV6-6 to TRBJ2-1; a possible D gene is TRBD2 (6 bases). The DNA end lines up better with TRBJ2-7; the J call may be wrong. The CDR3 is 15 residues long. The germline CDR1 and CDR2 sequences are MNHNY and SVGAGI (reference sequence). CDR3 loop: CASGKGLDSYNEQYF. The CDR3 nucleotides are TGTGCCAGTGGGAAGGGACTTGACTCCTACAATGAGCAGTACTTC.

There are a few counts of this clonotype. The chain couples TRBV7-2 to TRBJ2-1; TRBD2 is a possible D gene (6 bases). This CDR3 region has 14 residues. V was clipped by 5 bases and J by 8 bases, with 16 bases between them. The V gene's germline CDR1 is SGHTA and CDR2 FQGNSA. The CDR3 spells CASSVKAGFDEQFF. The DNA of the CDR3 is TGTGCCAGCAGCGTCAAGGCGGGGTTTGATGAGCAGTTCTTC.

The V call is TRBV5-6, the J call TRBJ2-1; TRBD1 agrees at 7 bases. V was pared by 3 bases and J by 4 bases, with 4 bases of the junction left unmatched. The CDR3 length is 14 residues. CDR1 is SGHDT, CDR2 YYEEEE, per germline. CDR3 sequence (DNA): TGTGCCAGCAGCTCAAGGGGGCAATACAATGAGCAGTTCTTC. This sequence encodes CASSSRGQYNEQFF.

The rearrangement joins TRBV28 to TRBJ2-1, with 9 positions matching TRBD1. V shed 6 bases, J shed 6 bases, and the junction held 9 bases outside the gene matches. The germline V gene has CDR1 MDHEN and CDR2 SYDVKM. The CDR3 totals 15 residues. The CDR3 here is CASSDEDRGFNEQFF. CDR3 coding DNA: TGTGCCAGCAGCGACGAGGACAGGGGATTCAATGAGCAGTTCTTC.

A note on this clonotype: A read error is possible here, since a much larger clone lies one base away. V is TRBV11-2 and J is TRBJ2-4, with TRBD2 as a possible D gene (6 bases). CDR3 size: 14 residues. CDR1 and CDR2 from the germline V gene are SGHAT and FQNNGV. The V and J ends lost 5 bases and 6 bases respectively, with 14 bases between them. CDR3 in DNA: TGTGCCAGCAGCGTAGGGAGGAGGGGAAACATTCAGTACTTC. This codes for CASSVGRRGNIQYF. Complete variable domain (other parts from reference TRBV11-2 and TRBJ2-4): EAGVAQSPRYKIIEKRQSVAFWCNPISGHATLYWYQQILGQGPKLLIQFQNNGVVDDSQLPKDRFSAERLKGVDSTLKIQPAKLEDSAVYLCASSVGRRGNIQYFGAGTRLSVL.

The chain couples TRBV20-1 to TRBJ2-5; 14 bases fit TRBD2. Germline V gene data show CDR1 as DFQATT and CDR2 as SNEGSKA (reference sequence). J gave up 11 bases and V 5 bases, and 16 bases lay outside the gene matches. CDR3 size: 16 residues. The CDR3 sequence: CSAQTSGRALYNEQYF. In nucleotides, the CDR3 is TGCAGTGCTCAGACTAGCGGGAGGGCCCTCTACAATGAGCAGTACTTC.

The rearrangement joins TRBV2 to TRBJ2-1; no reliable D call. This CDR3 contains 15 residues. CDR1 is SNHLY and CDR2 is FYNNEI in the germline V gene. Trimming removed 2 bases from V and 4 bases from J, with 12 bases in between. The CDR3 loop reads CASSEFETPYNEQFF. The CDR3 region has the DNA TGTGCCAGCAGTGAATTCGAGACACCTTACAATGAGCAGTTCTTC.